This T cell receptor beta chain was sequenced in a study of cytomegalovirus exposure and HLA in healthy donors. Overall study findings and caveats: TCR beta sequences reportedly predicted most subjects' HLA-A and HLA-B alleles accurately. Several of the most significant clusters appeared, in a later analysis, to be linked to common viral pathogens.

The study ran its PCR with 60 Vbeta and 13 Jbeta primers. In the original analysis: As a later analysis found, there were 80 million or so unique TCR beta chains, of which roughly 11 million were shared. Assay: immunoSEQ multiplex PCR; the TCRdb copy retains only in-frame clones and omits some. V, J and clone size are taken as reported in that table, and D and trimming were inferred from the DNA itself. The sample holds 150,000 to 200,000 clones, about 76% seen once. Concerning this clone itself: Antigen: not known.

Per the germline V gene, CDR1 is GTSNPN and CDR2 is SVGIG (reference sequence). The CDR3 is 14 amino acids. Germline trimming cut 2 bases from V and 7 bases from J; bases unmatched to any gene: 6. Sequences were obtained from PBMCs. This TCR was recovered from a woman between 45 and 60 years old in good health and CMV-seronegative. J is TRBJ1-1 and V is TRBV30, with 11 bases matching TRBD1. The CDR3 DNA is TGTGCCTGGAGTCTTGGACAGGGGGCCGGTGAAGCTTTCTTT. Protein: CAWSLGQGAGEAFF.